This entry lists 20 T cell receptor beta chains sequenced from one sample in a study of blood T cell repertoires in COVID-19. Libraries were prepared by immunoSEQ multiplex PCR; TCRdb keeps only in-frame clonotypes and omits some of them. Seen here are approximately 290,000 clones, roughly four fifths observed once, and the top ten hold less than 20%. Sequenced input: peripheral blood. All receptors derive from a person aged 70 to 85 with COVID-19, enrolled during active disease.

The table lists this clone with a few counts. The chain recombines TRBV6-6 with TRBJ1-2, with TRBD1 matching 9 bases. Germline trimming cut 6 bases from V and 0 bases from J; bases unmatched to any gene: 5. The CDR3 covers 15 residues. Germline CDR1 reads MNHNY; CDR2 reads SVGAGI (reference sequence). The CDR3 loop is CASSQGQGSNYGYTF. Written as DNA, the CDR3 is TGTGCCAGCAGCCAGGGACAGGGTTCTAACTATGGCTACACCTTC.

This clone showed up just a few times. This sequence joins TRBV27 and TRBJ2-7; 8 bases align to TRBD2. Germline CDR1 MNHEY, CDR2 SMNVEV (reference sequence). This CDR3 contains 15 residues. The trim removed 5 bases at V and 3 bases at J, leaving 9 bases unmatched. The CDR3 is CASSREVAGGYEQYF. The CDR3, as DNA: TGTGCCAGCAGTCGAGAGGTGGCGGGGGGCTACGAGCAGTACTTC.

This clone has a handful of counts. The chain joins TRBV7-9 to TRBJ1-1; weak D call: TRBD1 (5 bases). Per the germline V gene, CDR1 is SEHNR and CDR2 is FQNEAQ (reference sequence). The ends were cut back, 1 base at V and 7 bases at J, with 7 bases in the middle. The CDR3 extends over 12 amino acids. The CDR3 nucleotides are TGTGCCAGCAGCTTAGGACAGCTTGAAGCTTTCTTT. Its protein product is CASSLGQLEAFF.

The chain joins TRBV6-1 to TRBJ2-7; maybe TRBD1 (7 bases). Trimming left V 1 base short and J 7 bases short, with 17 bases between. The CDR3 has 15 residues. Germline V gene sequence: CDR1 MNHNS, CDR2 SASEGT. CDR3: CASSEETGREGEQYF. DNA for the CDR3: TGTGCCAGCAGTGAAGAGACAGGGCGGGAAGGGGAGCAGTACTTC.

J is TRBJ2-2 and V is TRBV7-2, with 10 positions matching TRBD1. The CDR3 is 14 residues long. In germline, CDR1 is SGHTA, CDR2 FQGNSA. Germline trimming cut 3 bases from V and 6 bases from J; bases unmatched to any gene: 1. For the CDR3, the DNA is TGTGCCAGCAGCTTCGGACAGGGGGCCGGGGAGCTGTTTTTT. Protein sequence: CASSFGQGAGELFF.

This chain joins TRBV5-4 and TRBJ2-1, with unresolved D. The CDR3 is 11 residues long. CDR1 SGHNT and CDR2 YYREEE come from the germline V gene (reference sequence). V lost 6 bases, J lost 10 bases, and 11 bases lay in between. CDR3 nucleotides: TGTGCCAGCAACCAAGGAGCCGAGCAGTTCTTC. It translates to CASNQGAEQFF.

This chain links TRBV7-3 with TRBJ2-3, with TRBD2 identical over 8 bases. Germline V gene data show CDR1 as SGHTA and CDR2 as FQGTGA. This CDR3 region has 16 residues. The V and J ends lost 6 bases and 1 base, in that order; junction bases with no gene match: 9. This CDR3 is CASSPTPAGGTDTQYF. CDR3 nucleotides: TGTGCCAGCAGTCCTACCCCAGCGGGAGGCACAGATACGCAGTATTTT.

The genes are TRBV6-6 and TRBJ1-2; no reliable D call. The CDR3 spans 13 residues. The V gene's germline CDR1 is MNHNY and CDR2 SVGAGI (reference sequence). The V end was cut by 8 bases, the J end by 1 base, with 11 bases between. CDR3 nucleotides: TGTGCCAGCTCCCGGGTAGTTAACTATGGCTACACCTTC. It codes for CASSRVVNYGYTF.

The chain uses TRBV10-3 and TRBJ2-2; TRBD1 agrees at 8 bases. V trimming: 7 bases; J trimming: 3 bases; junction bases outside the gene matches: 7. From germline, CDR1 is ENHRY and CDR2 SYGVKD. The CDR3 loop spans 15 amino acids. The CDR3 sequence is CAINAGGAYTGELFF. The CDR3 nucleotides are TGTGCCATCAACGCAGGGGGCGCTTACACCGGGGAGCTGTTTTTT.

This sequence joins TRBV5-1 and TRBJ1-1; weak D call: TRBD1 (5 bases). Germline V CDR1 and CDR2: SGHRS, YFSETQ. The CDR3 extends over 13 amino acids. V was clipped by 4 bases and J by 0 bases, with 7 bases between them. This chain's CDR3 is CASSPGVNTEAFF. In DNA form, the CDR3 reads TGCGCCAGCAGCCCGGGGGTGAACACTGAAGCTTTCTTT.

A single count supports this clone. The genes are TRBV19 and TRBJ1-4, with 7 bases matching TRBD1. V lost 5 bases and J lost 5; bases outside the gene matches: 8. In germline, CDR1 is LNHDA, CDR2 SQIVND (reference sequence). The CDR3 length is 15 residues. The CDR3 nucleotides read TGTGCCAGTAGTCATCGTAGGGGGCTAAATGAAAAACTGTTTTTT. This gives the protein CASSHRRGLNEKLFF. Filled out from reference TRBV19 and TRBJ1-4, the complete variable domain reads DGGITQSPKYLFRKEGQNVTLSCEQNLNHDAMYWYRQDPGQGLRLIYYSQIVNDFQKGDIAEGYSVSREKKESFPLTVTSAQKNPTAFYLCASSHRRGLNEKLFFGSGTQLSVL.

The chain uses TRBV7-2 and TRBJ1-5, with D maybe TRBD1 (5 bases). The CDR3 sequence is 16 residues long. Trimming shortened V by 1 base and J by 0 bases, and 10 bases separated the two germline ends. CDR1 is SGHTA, CDR2 FQGNSA, per germline. CDR3: CASSLGPGLSNQPQHF. In DNA, the CDR3 is TGTGCCAGCAGCTTAGGCCCAGGGCTTAGCAATCAGCCCCAGCATTTT. The full variable domain, completed using reference TRBV7-2 and TRBJ1-5, is GAGVSQSPSNKVTEKGKDVELRCDPISGHTALYWYRQSLGQGLEFLIYFQGNSAPDKSGLPSDRFSAERTGGSVSTLTIQRTQQEDSAVYLCASSLGPGLSNQPQHFGDGTRLSIL.

The rearrangement uses TRBV5-5 and TRBJ2-1; 8 positions match TRBD2. The CDR3 covers 15 residues. Unmatched junction bases numbered 10, after V lost 4 bases and J lost 7 bases. Germline V lookup: CDR1 SGHKS, CDR2 YYEKEE (reference sequence). CDR3 residues: CASSPRTSPSNEQFF. CDR3 DNA sequence: TGTGCCAGCAGCCCAAGGACTAGCCCCTCGAATGAGCAGTTCTTC.

This rearrangement joins TRBV6-2 or TRBV6-3 to TRBJ2-5, with TRBD2 identical over 8 bases. The V segment lost 0 bases and the J segment 0 bases; nucleotides outside the gene matches: 6. From germline, CDR1 is MNHEY and CDR2 SVGEGT. The CDR3 sequence is 17 residues long. Here the CDR3 reads CASSYSRQRGYQETQYF. Here the CDR3 DNA reads TGTGCCAGCAGTTACTCGAGACAGCGGGGGTACCAAGAGACCCAGTACTTC.

The chain links TRBV7-2 to TRBJ2-7, with 11 bases identical to TRBD1. Trimming removed 1 base from V and 4 bases from J; junction bases left unmatched: 9. The length of the CDR3 is 17 residues. Germline CDR1 and CDR2: SGHTA and FQGNSA. The CDR3 protein is CASSLGVGQGVKYEQYF. For the CDR3, the DNA is TGTGCCAGCAGCTTAGGTGTGGGACAGGGGGTAAAGTACGAGCAGTACTTC.

The J gene is TRBJ2-3, the V gene TRBV3-1 (or the pseudogene TRBV3-2); a possible D gene is TRBD2 (6 bases). Trimming removed 0 bases from V and 1 base from J, with 17 bases in between. The CDR3 is made up of 18 amino acids. The germline V gene has CDR1 LGHDT and CDR2 YNNKEL (reference sequence). The CDR3 region is CASSQDLPGVTGTDTQYF. CDR3 coding DNA: TGTGCCAGCAGCCAAGATCTTCCGGGGGTCACGGGCACAGATACGCAGTATTTT.

This sequence joins TRBV5-1 and TRBJ2-7; D may be TRBD2 (6 bases). The germline CDR1 and CDR2 sequences are SGHRS and YFSETQ. The V end lost 4 bases, the J end lost 3 bases, and 11 bases lay between the germline ends. The CDR3 totals 13 residues. Here the CDR3 reads CASSRGTDYEQYF. DNA of the CDR3: TGCGCCAGCAGCCGCGGGACGGACTACGAGCAGTACTTC.

This clone was seen only a few times. DNA of the CDR3: TGTGCCAGTAGTAAAGGAAGGACAGGCGGACACGAAAAACTGTTTTTT. Its translation is CASSKGRTGGHEKLFF. The V call is TRBV19, the J call TRBJ1-4; TRBD1 matches 7 bases. The CDR3 runs to 16 residues. CDR1 is LNHDA, CDR2 SQIVND, per germline (reference sequence). V lost 4 bases and J lost 8; bases outside the gene matches: 13.

The chain carries TRBV11-2 and TRBJ2-2; D unclear. Per the germline V gene, CDR1 is SGHAT and CDR2 is FQNNGV. The CDR3 is 14 amino acids. Between the trimmed V and J ends, which lost 5 bases and 5 bases, there was a span of 12 bases. CDR3 coding DNA: TGTGCCAGCAGCCCCACGTCGGTTACCGGGGAGCTGTTTTTT. This codes for CASSPTSVTGELFF.

The CDR3 spells CASSYLSGGGGTQYF. CDR3 nucleotides: TGTGCCAGCAGTTACTTATCAGGGGGCGGGGGGACCCAGTACTTC. This chain uses TRBV6-5 with TRBJ2-5, with a tentative D call TRBD1 (8 bases). Per germline, CDR1 MNHEY and CDR2 SVGAGI. V lost 1 base, J lost 7 bases, and 16 bases lay in between. The CDR3 covers 15 residues.